These 7 T cell receptor beta chains originate from one sample sequenced in a study of blood T cell repertoires in COVID-19. The repertoire was sequenced with immunoSEQ multiplex PCR; TCRdb's copy has only in-frame clones and lacks some. The data contain roughly 150,000 clones, roughly 81% of them seen just once; the ten biggest clones take up 5.4%. The sample taken for sequencing was peripheral blood. Source of these receptors: a woman aged 50 to 60 with COVID-19, enrolled during active disease.

V and J are TRBV6-5 and TRBJ2-3; TRBD2 agrees at 7 bases. The V segment lost 6 bases and the J segment 1 base; nucleotides outside the gene matches: 4. Germline-derived CDR1 and CDR2 are MNHEY and SVGAGI. The CDR3 covers 14 residues. In DNA form, the CDR3 reads TGTGCCAGCAGCCCCGCGGGGGGCACAGATACGCAGTATTTT. It yields the protein CASSPAGGTDTQYF.

This sequence joins TRBV4-2 and TRBJ1-2; no firm D call. With 1 base removed from V and 1 base from J, the gap between germline ends came to 19 bases. CDR1 and CDR2 from the germline V gene are LGHNA and YNFKEQ. The CDR3 totals 18 residues. CDR3 coding DNA: TGTGCCAGCAGCCAAGCAATGCTGAGTTTCGGGGTTAACTATGGCTACACCTTC. This codes for CASSQAMLSFGVNYGYTF.

The chain uses TRBV20-1 and TRBJ2-2, with D uncertain. V lost 3 bases and J lost 4, with 12 bases in between. Germline V lookup: CDR1 DFQATT, CDR2 SNEGSKA (reference sequence). CDR3 length: 14 amino acids. DNA for the CDR3: TGCAGTGCTAGTGTGTATAGAAGCACCGGGGAGCTGTTTTTT. It encodes CSASVYRSTGELFF.

J is TRBJ2-5 and V is TRBV3-1 (or the pseudogene TRBV3-2); 7 bases align to TRBD2. CDR1 LGHDT and CDR2 YNNKEL come from the germline V gene (reference sequence). There are 17 residues in the CDR3. After removal of 0 bases from V and 2 bases from J, the junction contained 9 bases not matched to a gene. The CDR3 DNA sequence: TGTGCCAGCAGCCAAGATCTCTCAGTGGGGGGGCAAGAGACCCAGTACTTC. It encodes CASSQDLSVGGQETQYF.

V gene TRBV30 combines with J gene TRBJ2-1, with TRBD2 identical over 8 bases. Germline V CDR1 and CDR2: GTSNPN, SVGIG (reference sequence). The V gene end was trimmed by 2 bases and the J gene end by 7 bases; junction bases not matched to a gene: 7. This CDR3 region has 14 residues. The CDR3 DNA sequence: TGTGCCTGGAGTTTGGTAGCGGGGATGAATGAGCAGTTCTTC. Its translation: CAWSLVAGMNEQFF.

The genes are TRBV6-5 and TRBJ1-2, with D tentatively TRBD1 (6 bases). This CDR3 has 14 amino acids. V was trimmed by 5 bases and J by 5 bases, leaving 15 bases between them. The germline gives CDR1 MNHEY, CDR2 SVGAGI. CDR3 in DNA: TGTGCCAGCAGTACGGGGGGCGGCGGGTATGGCTACACCTTC. Amino acid sequence: CASSTGGGGYGYTF.

This clone was recorded only once. The chain joins TRBV7-9 to TRBJ2-1; 7 positions agree with TRBD1. The CDR3 totals 16 residues. V was pared by 2 bases and J by 3 bases, with 7 bases of the junction left unmatched. Germline CDR1 and CDR2: SEHNR and FQNEAQ (reference sequence). This CDR3 is CASSLTPGQNYNEQFF. In DNA form, the CDR3 reads TGTGCCAGCAGCTTAACCCCGGGACAGAACTACAATGAGCAGTTCTTC.